A selection of T cell receptor beta chains follows, all from one sample in a study of T cell repertoires in cytomegalovirus infection. TCRdb reprocessed the reads via MiXCR and lists one record per CDR3 protein. The sample contains hundreds of thousands of distinct CDR3 sequences, around a third of which appear only once. No antigen has been assigned to these receptors. This specimen consisted of cultured CD8+ T cells from PBMCs, obtained from culture after CMV antigen stimulation. These receptors were obtained from a human donor in good health (CMV status not recorded). Some clones in this sample may be carry-over from other donors' samples. The CDR3 runs from the conserved cysteine through the conserved F or W. The D gene is left open where the match is weak. Rows may omit the clone size; those that give it use once, few, many or a size class.

>15|few|.|TRBJ2-1|TRBV24-1
TGTGCCACCAACGGACCCGCCGGCTCTTACAATGAGCAGTTCTTC
CATNGPAGSYNEQFF
>15|few|.|TRBJ1-1|TRBV7-6
TGTGCCAGCAGCTCCCCTTTTGACCTAAACACTGAAGCTTTCTTT
CASSSPFDLNTEAFF
>16|.|TRBD1|TRBJ2-7|TRBV7-8
TGTGCCAGCAGCTCCTTCCAGGGGGTAGGCTCCTACGAGCAGTACTTC
CASSSFQGVGSYEQYF
>18|.|TRBD1|TRBJ1-2|TRBV10-3
TGTGCCATCAGTCATCCGGGACAGAGGACGGGGAATTATGGTGGCTACACCTTC
CAISHPGQRTGNYGGYTF
>14|many|.|TRBJ1-5|TRBV27
TGTGCCAGCAGTGCAGGGTACTCACATCAGCCCCAGCATTTT
CASSAGYSHQPQHF
>15|.|.|TRBJ2-2|TRBV6-6
TGTGCCAGCAGTGCGACCGGGACCTTCTCCGGGGAGCTGTTTTTT
CASSATGTFSGELFF
>14|.|TRBD2|TRBJ2-5|TRBV19
TGTGCCAGTAGTCCGGGCGTGGGGAGGGTCGACCAGTACTTC
CASSPGVGRVDQYF
>16|.|.|TRBJ1-1|TRBV7-9
TGTGCCAGCAGCTTAGAGGGAAGGGGATGGGGGACTGAAGCTTTCTTT
CASSLEGRGWGTEAFF
>14|.|.|TRBJ1-6|TRBV14
TGTGCCAGCAGCCAAGACGGTTATAATTCACCCCTCCACTTT
CASSQDGYNSPLHF
>16|few|TRBD2|TRBJ2-3|TRBV6-1
TGTGCCAGCTGCGGATCTCTAGCGGGGGTCACAGATACGCAGTATTTT
CASCGSLAGVTDTQYF
>14|few|.|TRBJ2-1|TRBV7-9
TGTGCCAGCAGCCCCCCCGGGTCGGTCAATGAGCAGTTCTTC
CASSPPGSVNEQFF
>14|.|.|TRBJ1-5|TRBV9
TGTGCCAGCAGCGGCGGGGGTGGTAATCAGCCCCAGCATTTT
CASSGGGGNQPQHF
>18|many|.|TRBJ1-3|TRBV7-6
TGTGCCAGCAGCTTAAAACCTATCTGGGACTTCTCTGGAAACACCATATATTTT
CASSLKPIWDFSGNTIYF
>13|.|.|TRBJ1-1|TRBV4-1
TGCGCCAGCAGCCAAGAGGGGAGGTCCGGGGCTTTCTTT
CASSQEGRSGAFF
>15|.|.|TRBJ1-2|TRBV4-1
TGCGCCAGCAGCCAAGATCAGGGGAGGTACTATGGCTACACCTTC
CASSQDQGRYYGYTF
>18|.|TRBD1|TRBJ2-7|TRBV4-3
TGCGCCAGCAGCCAAGGTCATGGGACAGGACCAACCTCCTACGAGCAGTACTTC
CASSQGHGTGPTSYEQYF
>14|many|.|TRBJ2-3|TRBV7-6
TGTGCCAGCAGCTTAAGGTCTGGGATGGATACGCAGTATTTT
CASSLRSGMDTQYF
>15|.|TRBD1|TRBJ1-6|TRBV5-4
TGTGCCAGCAGCGTCAAGGACAGGGGGAATTCACCCCTCCACTTT
CASSVKDRGNSPLHF
>17|.|TRBD1|TRBJ2-5|TRBV18
TGTGCCAGCTCTCCACCTAGGGACAGCCACCTACAAGAGACCCAGTACTTC
CASSPPRDSHLQETQYF
>13|few|.|TRBJ1-5|TRBV19
TGTGCCAGCCTGGGATTAGGGAATCAGCCCCAGCATTTT
CASLGLGNQPQHF
>15|.|.|TRBJ1-1|TRBV5-5
TGTGCCAGCAGCTTAGTTGGGGGGTGGTACACTGAAGCTTTCTTT
CASSLVGGWYTEAFF
>13|.|.|TRBJ2-7|TRBV7-6
TGTGCCAGCAACGAGGGGACACGCCGGGAGCAGTACTTC
CASNEGTRREQYF
>15|few|TRBD1|TRBJ2-5|TRBV5-6
TGTGCCAGCAGCTTTCGGGGACAGGGATCATGGACCCAGTACTTC
CASSFRGQGSWTQYF
>14|many|TRBD1|TRBJ2-1|TRBV7-9
TGTGCCAGCAGCCCACGGACAGGGGTGAATGAGCAGTTCTTC
CASSPRTGVNEQFF
>14|.|.|TRBJ2-7|TRBV10-3
TGTGCCATCAGTGAGCCCAGGGCTGGCGACGAGCAGTACTTC
CAISEPRAGDEQYF
>16|.|.|TRBJ2-1|TRBV20-1
TGCAGTGCTAGGGAGACAACCCCGGTCCTTGCGGGTGAGCAGTTCTTC
CSARETTPVLAGEQFF
>15|.|TRBD1|TRBJ2-1|TRBV27
TGTGCCAGCAGTCGACCGGGACAGGGGGCGGATGAGCAGTTCTTC
CASSRPGQGADEQFF
>17|few|.|TRBJ2-3|TRBV4-1
TGCGCCAGCAGCCAAGGGTCCGGACAGACGTCCCCAGATACGCAGTATTTT
CASSQGSGQTSPDTQYF
>13|.|TRBD2|TRBJ2-1|TRBV7-4
TGTGCCAGCGTAGGACTAGCGGGATTAGGGCAGTTCTTC
CASVGLAGLGQFF
>14|.|.|TRBJ1-6|TRBV27
TGTGCCAGCAGCTCGGCCACAAATAATTCACCCCTCCACTTT
CASSSATNNSPLHF
>16|.|TRBD1|TRBJ1-6|TRBV7-9
TGTGCCAGCACCCTTCGACAGGGGGCGAAAGATTCACCCCTCCACTTT
CASTLRQGAKDSPLHF
>17|few|.|TRBJ1-2|TRBV7-9
TGTGCCAGCAGCTTAATGGCGGAGTGGGACCCTAACTATGGCTACACCTTC
CASSLMAEWDPNYGYTF
>16|.|TRBD2|TRBJ2-1|TRBV7-6
TGTGCCAGCAGCCACCACTCTAGCGGGGGGGTGAGGGAGCAGTTCTTC
CASSHHSSGGVREQFF
>13|.|.|TRBJ1-2|TRBV27
TGTGCCAGCACCCTCGGGGGCGACTATGGCTACACCTTC
CASTLGGDYGYTF
>13|.|.|TRBJ2-7|TRBV2
TGTGCCAGCGGGCAGGCCATCTCCTACGAGCAGTACTTC
CASGQAISYEQYF
>16|few|.|TRBJ2-7|TRBV27
TGTGCCAGCAGTTTCTCCGTTGCGGTCATCCCCTACGAGCAGTACTTC
CASSFSVAVIPYEQYF
>15|few|.|TRBJ2-3|TRBV4-1
TGCGCCAGCAGCCAAGAAACTAGATTACTAGATACGCAGTATTTT
CASSQETRLLDTQYF
>16|.|.|TRBJ1-1|TRBV4-1
TGCGCCAGCAGCCAAGAGAAGACGGCCATGGGCACTGAAGCTTTCTTT
CASSQEKTAMGTEAFF
>17|.|.|TRBJ2-1|TRBV2
TGTGCCAGCCCAGGAACCCGCGACAGTAATTCCTACAATGAGCAGTTCTTC
CASPGTRDSNSYNEQFF
>13|.|.|TRBJ2-5|TRBV9
TGTGCCAGCAGCGTAGATGAGGTAGAGACCCAGTACTTC
CASSVDEVETQYF
>15|.|.|TRBJ2-5|TRBV7-2
TGTGCCAGCAGCTTAAGTTGGGTTAAGAGAGAGACCCAGTACTTC
CASSLSWVKRETQYF
>15|few|.|TRBJ2-1|TRBV7-9
TGTGCCAGCAGCTTGGGCTCCCTAACCTACAATGAGCAGTTCTTC
CASSLGSLTYNEQFF
>15|.|.|TRBJ1-5|TRBV27
TGTGCCAGCAGTCTATTCCGGTCAGGGCATCAGCCCCAGCATTTT
CASSLFRSGHQPQHF
>14|many|.|TRBJ2-5|TRBV7-2
TGTGCCAGCAAAAGGCAGGGGACACAAGAGACCCAGTACTTC
CASKRQGTQETQYF
>15|few|.|TRBJ1-2|TRBV19
TGTGCCAGCCGGACGGTGGGGCATATAGTCTATGGCTACACCTTC
CASRTVGHIVYGYTF
>15|few|.|TRBJ1-1|TRBV7-2
TGTGCCAGCAGCTTGCGTTCCAGCCTGAACACTGAAGCTTTCTTT
CASSLRSSLNTEAFF
>14|.|.|TRBJ1-1|TRBV9
TGTGCCAGCAGCGTCTGGGACACGAACACTGAAGCTTTCTTT
CASSVWDTNTEAFF
>15|many|.|TRBJ2-3|TRBV7-2
TGTGCCAGCAGCTTAGAAGGGTGGGGCACAGATACGCAGTATTTT
CASSLEGWGTDTQYF
>15|.|TRBD1|TRBJ2-7|TRBV12-5
TGTGCTAGTGGTCCGTACTCACAGGGGAGCGACGAGCAGTACTTC
CASGPYSQGSDEQYF
>14|.|.|TRBJ1-1|TRBV29-1
TGCAGCGTTGAAGATCTTTACAAGAACACTGAAGCTTTCTTT
CSVEDLYKNTEAFF
>16|.|TRBD2|TRBJ2-2|TRBV2
TGTGCCAGCACCGAGGGACTAGCGGGGGTCACCGGGGAGCTGTTTTTT
CASTEGLAGVTGELFF
>15|.|.|TRBJ1-3|TRBV7-8
TGTGCCGGCAGCTTAGGGGGGGCATCTGGAAACACCATATATTTT
CAGSLGGASGNTIYF